Below are 21 T cell receptor beta chains sequenced from a single sample in a study of blood T cell repertoires in COVID-19. Method: immunoSEQ multiplex PCR; TCRdb's copy keeps in-frame clones and lacks some. Seen here are about 340,000 clones, about nine tenths observed once, and the top ten hold more than 5%. The sequenced sample consisted of peripheral blood. The source of these receptors is a woman between 50 and 59 years old with COVID-19, enrolled during active disease.

This clone was counted between two and nine times. The chain employs TRBV4-3 and TRBJ1-1; D is unresolved. This CDR3 is built from 14 residues. Trimming stripped 4 bases from V and 7 bases from J, with 16 bases between. Germline V lookup: CDR1 LGHNA, CDR2 YSLEER. In nucleotides, the CDR3 is TGCGCCAGCAGCCTCAGAGTGAGGGCGGGTGAAGCTTTCTTT. Encoded protein: CASSLRVRAGEAFF.

The chain employs TRBV20-1 and TRBJ1-1; weak D call: TRBD1 (5 bases). The CDR3 has 14 amino acids. Germline loops: CDR1 DFQATT, CDR2 SNEGSKA (reference sequence). Trimming shortened V by 3 bases and J by 1 base, and 12 bases separated the two germline ends. Written as DNA, the CDR3 is TGCAGTGCTAGTTACGGGGGAAAGAACACTGAAGCTTTCTTT. This gives the protein CSASYGGKNTEAFF.

V and J are TRBV5-1 and TRBJ2-7; 10 bases align to TRBD1. The germline V gene encodes CDR1 SGHRS and CDR2 YFSETQ. The V segment lost 3 bases and the J segment 1 base; nucleotides outside the gene matches: 4. The length of the CDR3 is 15 residues. Here the CDR3 reads CASSSTGGSSYEQYF. CDR3 DNA: TGCGCCAGCAGCTCGACAGGGGGCAGTTCCTACGAGCAGTACTTC.

V and J are TRBV6-6 and TRBJ1-1; D may be TRBD1 (6 bases). The V and J ends lost 4 bases and 4 bases respectively, with 16 bases between them. The CDR3 is made up of 15 amino acids. Germline V CDR1 and CDR2: MNHNY, SVGAGI (reference sequence). CDR3 DNA sequence: TGTGCCAGCAGTTCCCCCTTAGGGGGTGGCACTGAAGCTTTCTTT. It codes for CASSSPLGGGTEAFF.

In regard to this clone: Other nucleotide sequences from this sample produce the same CDR3. The rearrangement uses TRBV6-5 and TRBJ2-1, with D unclear. V gave up 7 bases and J gave up 0 bases, with 7 bases separating them. The CDR3 has 13 residues. Germline V CDR1 and CDR2: MNHEY, SVGAGI. CDR3 sequence: CASKRSSYNEQFF. CDR3 nucleotides: TGTGCCAGCAAAAGGAGCTCCTACAATGAGCAGTTCTTC.

The chain carries TRBV6-5 and TRBJ2-5, with TRBD2 as a possible D gene (6 bases). CDR1 and CDR2 (germline): MNHEY, SVGAGI. V was pared by 2 bases and J by 2 bases, with 9 bases between. The CDR3 has 14 amino acids. CDR3 nucleotide sequence: TGTGCCAGCAGTTACGGGGGGAATCAAGAGACCCAGTACTTC. This gives the protein CASSYGGNQETQYF.

The rearrangement joins TRBV5-4 to TRBJ1-1, with TRBD1 as a possible D gene (6 bases). V lost 0 bases and J lost 4, with 10 bases in between. Germline V CDR1 and CDR2: SGHNT, YYREEE (reference sequence). The CDR3 is made up of 14 amino acids. CDR3 coding DNA: TGTGCCAGCAGCTTGGTGGGGGGGGCCACTGAAGCTTTCTTT. Residues: CASSLVGGATEAFF.

The rearrangement links TRBV21-1 to TRBJ1-1. TRBV21-1 is an annotated pseudogene. The CDR3 consists of 16 residues. Here the CDR3 DNA reads TGTGCCAGCAGCAACCTGGAGGGGCACCAACGGACTGAAGCTTTCTTT. Its translation is CASSNLEGHQRTEAFF.

The chain links TRBV6-5 to TRBJ2-2, with 9 bases matching TRBD1. Losses at the gene ends were 2 bases for V and 4 bases for J; bases not matched to a gene: 2. Germline CDR1 MNHEY, CDR2 SVGAGI. This CDR3 region has 15 residues. CDR3 sequence: CASSYGTGITGELFF. The CDR3 nucleotides read TGTGCCAGCAGTTACGGGACAGGGATCACCGGGGAGCTGTTTTTT.

The V gene is TRBV30, the J gene TRBJ2-1, with 9 bases that match TRBD1. Germline V gives CDR1 GTSNPN, CDR2 SVGIG (reference sequence). V was clipped by 6 bases and J by 6 bases; unmatched bases: 6. The CDR3 consists of 13 residues. Here the CDR3 reads CACFRDRANEQFF. The DNA of the CDR3 is TGTGCCTGTTTCCGGGACAGGGCCAATGAGCAGTTCTTC.

There are a few counts of this clone. This chain connects TRBV11-3 to TRBJ1-1, with a possible D match to TRBD1 (5 bases). CDR1 is SGHNT, CDR2 YENEEA, per germline. Trimming took 5 bases from V and 8 from J, leaving 18 bases between them. The CDR3 covers 14 residues. CDR3 coding DNA: TGTGCCAGCAGCGCCAGGGCCGTACGGCGGGAAGCTTTCTTT. It is translated as CASSARAVRREAFF.

This sequence joins TRBV24-1 and TRBJ2-7, with 7 bases identical to TRBD1. The germline gives CDR1 KGHDR, CDR2 SFDVKD. CDR3 size: 13 residues. Trimming took 6 bases from V and 2 from J; bases not matched to a gene: 3. CDR3 nucleotides: TGTGCCACCAGTCGTGGACAGGCCTACGAGCAGTACTTC. Its protein product is CATSRGQAYEQYF.

Note on this clone: In the same sample, other DNA sequences code for this CDR3. This sequence joins TRBV5-1 and TRBJ1-2; possible D gene TRBD1, 6 bases. CDR1 is SGHRS, CDR2 YFSETQ, per germline. V lost 4 bases and J lost 2, with 12 bases in between. The CDR3 extends over 14 amino acids. In DNA, the CDR3 is TGCGCCAGCAGCCCCCGGACAGCGAACTATGGCTACACCTTC. Translating gives CASSPRTANYGYTF.

This sequence joins TRBV7-2 and TRBJ2-5; TRBD2 matches at 9 bases. The CDR3 runs 14 residues. The germline V gene encodes CDR1 SGHTA and CDR2 FQGNSA. Trimming cost V 2 bases and J 4 bases; bases outside gene matches: 2. CDR3 DNA sequence: TGTGCCAGCAGCTTAATGCGGGAGGGAGAGACCCAGTACTTC. It encodes CASSLMREGETQYF.

The sample holds one count of this clone. This chain connects TRBV7-6 to TRBJ2-3; D unclear. V was shortened by 5 bases and J by 1 base, with 7 bases between the two germline ends. Germline V CDR1 and CDR2: SGHVS, FNYEAQ. There are 13 residues in the CDR3. The CDR3 DNA reads TGTGCCAGCAGCCCGACACGCACAGATACGCAGTATTTT. This encodes CASSPTRTDTQYF.

The chain's CDR3 is CSFLASTEQYF. The CDR3 DNA follows: TGCAGTTTCCTAGCATCGACTGAGCAGTACTTC. The V and J genes are TRBV20-1 and TRBJ2-7, with a possible D match to TRBD2 (5 bases). The length of the CDR3 is 11 residues. In germline, CDR1 is DFQATT, CDR2 SNEGSKA (reference sequence). The V end lost 8 bases, the J end lost 7 bases, and 15 bases lay between the germline ends.

The V gene is TRBV7-8, the J gene TRBJ1-5; 7 bases line up with TRBD1. The CDR3 is 17 amino acids. Germline CDR1 is SGHVS and CDR2 is FQNEAQ. Germline trimming cut 5 bases from V and 5 bases from J; bases unmatched to any gene: 15. CDR3 region: CASSPGTAMFNYQPQHF. The CDR3 DNA sequence: TGTGCCAGCAGCCCCGGGACAGCAATGTTTAATTATCAGCCCCAGCATTTT.

V gene TRBV18 combines with J gene TRBJ2-7, with 7 positions matching TRBD2. This CDR3 region has 13 residues. Germline V lookup: CDR1 KGHSH, CDR2 LQKENI. V was clipped by 3 bases and J by 4 bases; unmatched bases: 3. The CDR3 loop is CASSPGTKYEQYF. CDR3 coding DNA: TGTGCCAGCTCACCCGGGACTAAATACGAGCAGTACTTC.

This chain connects TRBV5-6 to TRBJ2-1; tentatively, D is TRBD2 (5 bases). This CDR3 is 15 amino acids long. Germline lookup yields CDR1 SGHDT and CDR2 YYEEEE. V was pared by 0 bases and J by 9 bases, with 16 bases between. The CDR3 spells CASSLGPPAGGEQFF. The CDR3 DNA is TGTGCCAGCAGCTTGGGGCCTCCCGCGGGCGGTGAGCAGTTCTTC.

The CDR3 spells CASSYGQGAYTQYF. CDR3 coding DNA: TGTGCCAGCAGTTATGGACAGGGCGCCTATACGCAGTATTTT. The chain uses TRBV5-4 and TRBJ2-3; 8 bases align to TRBD1. V lost 5 bases, J lost 7 bases, and 9 bases stayed unmatched. The CDR3 totals 14 residues. Germline V gene sequence: CDR1 SGHNT, CDR2 YYREEE (reference sequence).

Notes on this clone: One junction end does not reproduce the germline sequence, and a read error may be involved. The rearrangement links TRBV20-1 to TRBJ2-1; 7 bases line up with TRBD2. CDR3 size: 12 residues. Germline CDR1 and CDR2: DFQATT and SNEGSKA (reference sequence). The CDR3: CSASLGTNLQIF. The CDR3 nucleotides are TGCAGTGCTAGTTTGGGGACTAACCTACAGATCTTC.